Each of the 16 T cell receptor beta chains below was sequenced from the same sample in a study of OX40 agonist ivuxolimab in advanced cancers. Profiling relied on immunoSEQ multiplex PCR, and the TCRdb table lists in-frame clones only, not all of them. Of roughly 73,000 clones in the sample, around 82% were seen once. Sample: CD4+ or CD8+ T cells sorted from blood, taken in a trial of the OX40 agonist ivuxolimab. These TCRs come from an adult with an advanced solid tumor such as melanoma, head and neck, liver or kidney cancer.

CDR3 loop: CASTQGNQPQHF. DNA for the CDR3: TGTGCCAGCACCCAGGGGAATCAGCCCCAGCATTTT. The chain has TRBV7-9 and TRBJ1-5, with D perhaps matching TRBD1 (6 bases). V was pared by 7 bases and J by 4 bases, with 8 bases between. Germline CDR1 reads SEHNR; CDR2 reads FQNEAQ (reference sequence). This CDR3 spans 12 amino acids. Complete variable domain (other parts from reference TRBV7-9 and TRBJ1-5): DTGVSQNPRHKITKRGQNVTFRCDPISEHNRLYWYRQTLGQGPEFLTYFQNEAQLEKSRLLSDRFSAERPKGSFSTLEIQRTEQGDSAMYLCASTQGNQPQHFGDGTRLSIL.

V and J are TRBV5-1 and TRBJ2-7, with a weak D call TRBD2 (5 bases). CDR1 SGHRS and CDR2 YFSETQ come from the germline V gene. The CDR3 contains 14 residues. The germline V and J ends were trimmed by 0 bases and 2 bases, with 9 bases remaining between them. CDR3 protein: CASSLGGGPYEQYF. The CDR3 DNA reads as TGCGCCAGCAGCTTGGGAGGAGGTCCCTACGAGCAGTACTTC.

The gene calls are TRBV10-1 and TRBJ2-5; 14 bases are shared with TRBD2. This CDR3 region has 16 residues. In germline, CDR1 is WNHNN, CDR2 SYGVQD (reference sequence). J gave up 4 bases and V 3 bases, and 4 bases lay outside the gene matches. As DNA, the CDR3 is TGCGCCAGCAGTGAAGAGACTAGCGGGAGGGGAGAGACCCAGTACTTC. Encoded protein: CASSEETSGRGETQYF.

The rearrangement uses TRBV29-1 and TRBJ1-2; no clear D gene. Per germline, CDR1 SQVTM and CDR2 ANQGSEA. CDR3 length equals 11 residues. The V end lost 0 bases, the J end lost 9 bases, and 8 bases lay between the germline ends. CDR3 coding DNA: TGCAGCGTTGAAGAAGGGTCCCGCTACACCTTC. It translates to CSVEEGSRYTF.

In its sample, this clone is medium-sized. V and J are TRBV18 and TRBJ2-7, with 7 bases fitting TRBD1. CDR1 and CDR2 (germline): KGHSH, LQKENI. There are 12 residues in the CDR3. V dropped 3 bases and J dropped 6; count of bases not matched to a gene: 2. This CDR3 reads CASSPTGPEQYF. In DNA form, the CDR3 reads TGTGCCAGCTCACCGACAGGGCCCGAGCAGTACTTC.

V gene TRBV25-1 combines with J gene TRBJ2-7, with D perhaps TRBD1 (6 bases). The CDR3 spans 14 residues. Trimming pared 3 bases from V and 4 bases from J, leaving 13 bases between. Germline CDR1 and CDR2: MGHDK and SYGVNS. CDR3 loop: CASSERTAPYEQYF. The CDR3 region has the DNA TGTGCCAGCAGTGAGAGGACAGCTCCTTACGAGCAGTACTTC.

This chain joins TRBV5-1 and TRBJ2-7; 8 nucleotides align to TRBD2. This CDR3 spans 14 amino acids. V dropped 4 bases and J dropped 0; count of bases not matched to a gene: 3. Germline V gene data show CDR1 as SGHRS and CDR2 as YFSETQ. The CDR3 DNA sequence: TGCGCCAGCAGCGGCGGGGGGTCCTCCTACGAGCAGTACTTC. It yields the protein CASSGGGSSYEQYF.

The V and J genes are TRBV9 and TRBJ1-1; D remains unclear. CDR3 length: 14 amino acids. The V end was cut by 0 bases, the J end by 1 base, with 7 bases between. Germline V gene sequence: CDR1 SGDLS, CDR2 YYNGEE. CDR3 bases: TGTGCCAGCAGCGTAGTCGTAAAGAACACTGAAGCTTTCTTT. Its translation: CASSVVVKNTEAFF.

This clone was detected once. This sequence joins TRBV5-1 and TRBJ2-2; 16 bases match TRBD2. The CDR3 extends over 16 amino acids. The V and J ends lost 4 bases and 5 bases, in that order; junction bases with no gene match: 2. CDR1 and CDR2 from the germline V gene are SGHRS and YFSETQ. The CDR3 region is CASSLGLAGGTGELFF. In DNA form, the CDR3 reads TGCGCCAGCAGCCTGGGACTAGCGGGAGGGACCGGGGAGCTGTTTTTT.

The genes are TRBV20-1 and TRBJ2-1; no definite D call. The CDR3 has 11 residues. Trimming left V 4 bases short and J 0 bases short, with 1 base between. Germline V gene sequence: CDR1 DFQATT, CDR2 SNEGSKA (reference sequence). CDR3 coding DNA: TGCAGTGCTAACTCCTACAATGAGCAGTTCTTC. Translated, it gives CSANSYNEQFF.

This clone was counted a few times. The CDR3: CASSLIPGTYEQYF. DNA for the CDR3: TGTGCCAGCAGTTTAATTCCGGGGACCTACGAGCAGTACTTC. The V and J genes are TRBV28 and TRBJ2-7, with D possibly matching TRBD2 (5 bases). The length of the CDR3 is 14 residues. Germline CDR1 is MDHEN and CDR2 is SYDVKM. Trimming pared 2 bases from V and 2 bases from J, leaving 10 bases between. The full variable domain, its missing parts supplied by reference TRBV28 and TRBJ2-7, is DVKVTQSSRYLVKRTGEKVFLECVQDMDHENMFWYRQDPGLGLRLIYFSYDVKMKEKGDIPEGYSVSREKKERFSLILESASTNQTSMYLCASSLIPGTYEQYFGPGTRLTVT.

The rearrangement uses TRBV5-6 and TRBJ2-2; 13 nucleotides line up with TRBD2. The trim removed 4 bases at V and 7 bases at J, leaving 10 bases unmatched. The CDR3 loop spans 17 amino acids. From germline, CDR1 is SGHDT and CDR2 YYEEEE. The CDR3 sequence: CASSGRGLAGVVGELFF. CDR3 DNA sequence: TGTGCCAGCAGCGGGAGAGGACTAGCGGGAGTGGTCGGGGAGCTGTTTTTT.

This chain connects TRBV18 to TRBJ1-3, with D unclear. The CDR3 is 13 amino acids. Germline V gene lookup returns CDR1 KGHSH and CDR2 LQKENI. The V gene lost 2 bases and the J gene lost 8 bases, with 10 bases spanning the gap. CDR3 in amino acids: CASSPTGKDTIYF. CDR3 DNA sequence: TGTGCCAGCTCACCAACCGGGAAAGACACCATATATTTT. Looking up the rest from reference TRBV18 and TRBJ1-3 gives the full variable domain: NAGVMQNPRHLVRRRGQEARLRCSPMKGHSHVYWYRQLPEEGLKFMVYLQKENIIDESGMPKERFSAEFPKEGPSILRIQQVVRGDSAAYFCASSPTGKDTIYFGEGSWLTVV.

Concerning this clone itself: The same CDR3 can be traced to other DNA sequences in this sample. The J gene is TRBJ2-5, the V gene TRBV18; no definite D call. V gave up 2 bases and J gave up 4 bases, with 5 bases separating them. This CDR3 is 12 amino acids long. Per germline, CDR1 KGHSH and CDR2 LQKENI. The CDR3 protein is CASSPERETQYF. In DNA, the CDR3 is TGTGCCAGCTCACCAGAGAGAGAGACCCAGTACTTC.

V is TRBV9 and J is TRBJ2-1; tentative D call: TRBD1 (7 bases). Per the germline V gene, CDR1 is SGDLS and CDR2 is YYNGEE. This CDR3 has 16 amino acids. The germline V and J ends were trimmed by 4 bases and 5 bases, with 19 bases remaining between them. In nucleotides, the CDR3 is TGTGCCAGCAGCCCAAGGGGGCGGGGTGAGGACAATGAGCAGTTCTTC. Its protein is CASSPRGRGEDNEQFF. Based on the CDR3 plus reference TRBV9 and TRBJ2-1, the full variable domain is DSGVTQTPKHLITATGQRVTLRCSPRSGDLSVYWYQQSLDQGLQFLIQYYNGEERAKGNILERFSAQQFPDLHSELNLSSLELGDSALYFCASSPRGRGEDNEQFFGPGTRLTVL.

This clone has just one count. The chain uses TRBV11-2 and TRBJ2-5; 15 bases line up with TRBD2. The CDR3 is 19 residues long. After removal of 1 base from V and 2 bases from J, the junction contained 8 bases not matched to a gene. Germline CDR1 is SGHAT and CDR2 is FQNNGV. The CDR3 reads CASSLGLGLAGGTQETQYF. In nucleotides, the CDR3 is TGTGCCAGCAGCTTAGGACTGGGACTAGCGGGGGGTACACAAGAGACCCAGTACTTC.